This entry features one T cell receptor (beta chain) sequence. It has no known antigen specificity. Base qualities are not recorded, but no much larger clone differs from it by a single base. The data are from a study of blood T cell repertoires in COVID-19 (dated by TCRdb to 2020 to 2021). With respect to the entire study: The collaborator samples originated in the United States, Italy and Spain and spanned the acute and convalescent phases of COVID-19. The prospective study material was composed of cDNA or gDNA derived from T cells, B-cell-depleted T cells, or PBMCs. Subjects who had been exposed to COVID-19, were actively infected with it, or had recovered from it provided the deeply sampled blood TCRbeta repertoires that made up the dataset. The repertoires were made available in a free public database intended to serve as a resource for research on the immune response to SARS-CoV-2. Samples were obtained from the ongoing ImmuneRACE study (first 160 participants) and from some 1,200 subjects provided by 6 global collaborators. Sample metadata almost always included a de-identified subject ID, COVID-19 status, age in years and sex. Where HLA class I and class II types were available, the types were taken from metadata supplied by the sample provider, not from assay-based typing. Here is what the overall study found, with its caveats: Clinical and demographic metadata were provided uncurated, with the amount varying by source and participant.

In Seattle, one collaborating source enrolled patients while the infection was active and tracked those patients longitudinally over the course of disease. Collaborating institutions collected whole blood in K2EDTA tubes following their own protocols. For TCRbeta analysis, collaborators shipped samples as frozen whole blood, isolated PBMCs, or DNA extracted from either of those sample types. The immunoSEQ Assay, a bias-controlled multiplex PCR, was used to amplify TCRbeta CDR3 regions from genomic DNA. In the source study's methods: Nucleated cell counts per sample were estimated from amplification of reference gene primers within the assay. To quantify the absolute abundance of each unique TCRbeta CDR3 rearrangement, sequence reads were collapsed and filtered. For each sample, productive Simpson clonality was calculated by taking the square root of Simpson's diversity index across productive rearrangements. Imported from immuneACCESS, the table was reduced by TCRdb to in-frame sequences with V and J called. These copies leave out some clones; in studies compared against another copy, an unresolved V gene accounts for under half, and the cause of the remainder is not known. That table furnishes V, J and clone size, whereas the DNA furnished D and trimming. In this sample the table shows about 200,000 clones, roughly 94% of which occur a single time. 0.6% to 0.8% of the sample belongs to the ten largest clones.

The TCR was taken from a man aged 25-40 years with COVID-19, enrolled during active disease. Material for sequencing was peripheral blood.

The base sequence is TGTGCCAGCAGCGGCAGGGGATTTTTCATGGGCTACACCTTC. It translates to CASSGRGFFMGYTF. The V and J segments used are TRBV9 and TRBJ1-2; matching of 6 bases hints at TRBD1 as the D gene. CDR1 and CDR2 are read off the germline V gene as SGDLS and YYNGEE. The CDR3, from cysteine to phenylalanine, totals 14 residues. The read is trimmed to its CDR3 DNA, 42 bases read in frame from base 1. The V end loses 3 bases and the J end loses 8 bases, and a stretch of 17 bases separates them.